This TCR beta chain was observed in a study of tumor and adjacent non-tumor tissue in lung cancer. The wider study: Histology: eleven to twelve adenocarcinoma, 2 squamous cell carcinoma, 1 small cell lung cancer.

Three rounds of nested PCR, following a modified ARM-PCR protocol, produced the TCRbeta library. TCRdb called the multiplex PCR reads again in MiXCR, with one record for every CDR3 protein. This table has about 110,000 distinct CDR3 sequences, 62% appearing once. Concerning this clonotype: One end of the junction does not line up with germline, which may come from a read error.

The template was RNA from unsorted bulk tissue. More than 3 cm separated this lung sample from the edge of the tumor. Germline lookup yields CDR1 MDHEN and CDR2 SYDVKM. This CDR3 has 12 residues. The rearrangement uses TRBV28 and TRBJ1-2, with D unclear. This TCR was sampled from a man aged 60 to 75 with non-small cell lung cancer. The sample consisted of distant non-tumor lung tissue. CDR3 nucleotide sequence: TGTGCCAGCAGGCCCTCTAACTATGGCAACACCTTC. It specifies CASRPSNYGNTF.